This entry features one T cell receptor beta chain sequence. Seattle participants joined during active infection and were tracked over time. From germline, CDR1 is MNHEY and CDR2 SMNVEV (reference sequence). V lost 2 bases and J lost 7; bases outside the gene matches: 10. CDR3 size: 16 residues. This sample stems from a study of blood T cell repertoires in COVID-19. In the study overall: Sample material is recorded as cDNA or gDNA derived from T cells, B-cell-depleted T cells, or PBMCs.

Sequenced by immunoSEQ multiplex PCR; TCRdb stores in-frame clones only, minus some. The sample lists 150,000 to 180,000 clones; around 85% were seen once. The rearrangement links TRBV27 to TRBJ1-5; 8 bases map to TRBD1. This TCR was recovered from a man aged 60-69 years with COVID-19, enrolled during active disease. The sequencing sample was made of peripheral blood. The CDR3 DNA is TGTGCCAGCAGTTTACTTGCGACAGGGGTTGGCCAGCCCCAGCATTTT. This codes for CASSLLATGVGQPQHF.